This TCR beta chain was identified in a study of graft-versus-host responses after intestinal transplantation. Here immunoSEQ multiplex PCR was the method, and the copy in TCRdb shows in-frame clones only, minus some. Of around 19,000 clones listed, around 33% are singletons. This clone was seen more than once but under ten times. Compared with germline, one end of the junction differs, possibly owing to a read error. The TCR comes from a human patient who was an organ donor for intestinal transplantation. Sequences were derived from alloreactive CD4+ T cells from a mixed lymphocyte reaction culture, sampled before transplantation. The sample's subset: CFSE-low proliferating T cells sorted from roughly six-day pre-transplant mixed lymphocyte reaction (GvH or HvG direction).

The CDR3, as DNA: TGTGCCATCAGTGACCAGGGACTAGCCGGCGCCGAGAGGCAGTATTTT. Amino acids: CAISDQGLAGAERQYF. The chain recombines TRBV6-1 with TRBJ2-3; 9 bases are a match to TRBD2. Germline assignment: CDR1 MNHNS and CDR2 SASEGT. The CDR3 has 16 residues.